Given below is one T cell receptor beta chain in context. Its matching antigen is unknown. This sample stems from a study of T cell responses to AZD1222 COVID-19 vaccine. The study, taken as a whole, reports: Females made up more of the donors, who were largely white British, and clonal diversity may have come out too low. Two doses of AZD1222 preceded a rise in Spike-specific TCR breadth and depth. Nearly half of spike-specific TCRs reportedly go after variant regions that carry no mutations.

The table came from immunoSEQ multiplex PCR; TCRdb's copy has only in-frame clones and leaves some out. The sample gives tens of thousands of clones, under 95% of which show up once; 4% to 6% is in the top ten. The specimen comprised peripheral blood, sampled on day 0 of MenACWY control vaccination. The TCR sequence derives from an adult in good health.

The CDR3 loop reads CATPRTFLPGYTF. CDR3 nucleotide sequence: TGTGCCACCCCCCGGACATTCCTCCCGGGGTACACCTTC. The rearrangement uses TRBV6-5 and TRBJ1-2, with a possible D match to TRBD1 (5 bases). Trimming removed 10 bases at V and 11 bases at J, with 23 bases between. CDR3 size: 13 residues. CDR1 and CDR2 (germline): MNHEY, SVGAGI.